This T cell receptor beta chain was retrieved from a study of T cell changes during pregnancy in multiple sclerosis. Trimming removed 3 bases from V and 0 bases from J, with 11 bases in between. Germline assignment: CDR1 LNHDA and CDR2 SQIVND (reference sequence). This CDR3 is 15 amino acids long. Sequencing used immunoSEQ multiplex PCR; TCRdb keeps in-frame clones, though not all of them. The repertoire includes about 80,000 clones, about 92% of them detected once, and approximately 2.8% sits in the top ten. The sequencing here drew on peripheral blood, taken after pregnancy. The chain recombines TRBV19 with TRBJ1-1; D gene ambiguous. The TCR was taken from a female donor in good health, enrolled as a control in a pregnancy study. CDR3 coding DNA: TGTGCCAGTAGTATTGGGAGGGTGGTGAACACTGAAGCTTTCTTT. Protein: CASSIGRVVNTEAFF.